The 23 T cell receptor beta chains listed next were all sequenced from one sample in a study of blood T cell repertoires in COVID-19. Assay used: immunoSEQ multiplex PCR; TCRdb lists only in-frame clones, some missing. The table has approximately 190,000 clones, 85% to 90% seen once; the top ten hold about 6%. The specimen sequenced was peripheral blood. These receptors all stem from a man aged 80 or over with acute or convalescent COVID-19.

The chain carries TRBV5-1 and TRBJ1-6; 9 bases are a match to TRBD1. This CDR3 spans 15 amino acids. V was pared by 4 bases and J by 8 bases, with 7 bases of the junction left unmatched. CDR1 and CDR2 from the germline V gene are SGHRS and YFSETQ. The CDR3 loop is CASSRGQGRDSPLHF. DNA of the CDR3: TGCGCCAGCAGCCGGGGACAGGGTAGGGATTCACCCCTCCACTTT.

The chain is built from TRBV18 and TRBJ2-2; D may be TRBD1 (6 bases). This CDR3 region has 15 residues. The germline CDR1 and CDR2 sequences are KGHSH and LQKENI. Trimming left V 1 base short and J 3 bases short, with 9 bases between. CDR3 loop: CASSPRKGDTGELFF. CDR3 nucleotide sequence: TGTGCCAGCTCACCACGTAAGGGGGACACCGGGGAGCTGTTTTTT.

This rearrangement joins TRBV6-4 to TRBJ2-3, with TRBD2 as a possible D gene (6 bases). Trimming took off 6 bases at V and 1 base at J, with 11 bases between the two ends. CDR1 MRHNA and CDR2 SNTAGT come from the germline V gene. There are 14 residues in the CDR3. CDR3 sequence reads: CASREPGGTDTQYF. Here the CDR3 DNA reads TGTGCCAGCAGGGAACCGGGGGGCACAGATACGCAGTATTTT.

The CDR3 protein is CASRQENNSPLHF. In DNA form, the CDR3 reads TGTGCCAGTCGACAGGAGAATAATTCACCCCTCCACTTT. The J gene is TRBJ1-6, the V gene TRBV6-5; possible D gene TRBD1, 6 bases. The germline V and J ends were trimmed by 9 bases and 5 bases, with 11 bases remaining between them. CDR3 length equals 13 residues. Per germline, CDR1 MNHEY and CDR2 SVGAGI.

The rearrangement uses TRBV10-3 and TRBJ2-3; perhaps TRBD2 as D (6 bases). The CDR3 is made up of 16 amino acids. The germline gives CDR1 ENHRY, CDR2 SYGVKD. Trimming pared 5 bases from V and 4 bases from J, leaving 19 bases between. DNA of the CDR3: TGTGCCATCAGTTCCCCCGGGGGTGTGGGATCAGATACGCAGTATTTT. Translation gives CAISSPGGVGSDTQYF.

The gene calls are TRBV5-4 and TRBJ2-1; 8 nucleotides match TRBD2. With V trimmed by 4 bases and J by 10 bases, 13 bases remained unmatched. Looked up from germline, CDR1 is SGHNT and CDR2 is YYREEE (reference sequence). This CDR3 region has 15 residues. Here the CDR3 DNA reads TGTGCCAGCAGCCCCATGGGCGGGGGGCGATGGGAGCAGTTCTTC. Protein: CASSPMGGGRWEQFF.

The rearrangement uses TRBV6-1 and TRBJ2-2; D gene unclear. Germline V gene data show CDR1 as MNHNS and CDR2 as SASEGT. Deletions cut 3 bases from V and 3 bases from J, with 5 bases between. The CDR3 runs 13 residues. The CDR3 sequence is CASSDTYTGELFF. In DNA form, the CDR3 reads TGTGCCAGCAGTGATACATACACCGGGGAGCTGTTTTTT.

The chain employs TRBV5-1 and TRBJ2-2; 9 bases are a match to TRBD2. CDR1 and CDR2 (germline): SGHRS, YFSETQ. This CDR3 comprises 16 residues. Losses at the gene ends were 5 bases for V and 4 bases for J; bases not matched to a gene: 9. CDR3 sequence: CASSWSGLASTGELFF. CDR3 sequence (DNA): TGCGCCAGCAGTTGGTCGGGACTAGCCTCCACCGGGGAGCTGTTTTTT.

The V gene is TRBV9, the J gene TRBJ2-5; TRBD1 aligns across 10 bases. This CDR3 is built from 15 residues. V trimming: 3 bases; J trimming: 1 base; junction bases outside the gene matches: 3. The germline gives CDR1 SGDLS, CDR2 YYNGEE. CDR3 coding DNA: TGTGCCAGCAGCGAACGGACAGGGGGCCAAGAGACCCAGTACTTC. Protein: CASSERTGGQETQYF.

J is TRBJ2-3 and V is TRBV7-2, with TRBD2 matching over 11 bases. V dropped 0 bases and J dropped 6; count of bases not matched to a gene: 8. In germline, CDR1 is SGHTA, CDR2 FQGNSA. The length of the CDR3 is 17 residues. This CDR3 reads CASSLAAGSGRADTQYF. The CDR3 DNA reads as TGTGCCAGCAGCTTAGCGGCGGGTAGCGGGAGGGCCGATACGCAGTATTTT.

The chain employs TRBV27 and TRBJ1-6; D remains ambiguous. The germline V gene encodes CDR1 MNHEY and CDR2 SMNVEV (reference sequence). The CDR3 is 14 amino acids. Trimming cost V 2 bases and J 11 bases, with 13 bases left between them. The CDR3 spells CASSLNYLSPPLHF. The CDR3 nucleotides read TGTGCCAGCAGTTTAAACTATTTGAGTCCACCCCTCCACTTT.

The CDR3 protein is CASSPDRVNTEAFF. The CDR3 bases are TGTGCCAGTAGTCCGGACAGGGTGAACACTGAAGCTTTCTTT. The chain links TRBV19 to TRBJ1-1; 8 bases line up with TRBD1. V gave up 5 bases and J gave up 0 bases; unmatched junction bases: 2. CDR1 and CDR2 from the germline V gene are LNHDA and SQIVND (reference sequence). The CDR3 has 14 amino acids.

This chain joins TRBV7-9 and TRBJ2-1; 10 nucleotides line up with TRBD1. In germline, CDR1 is SEHNR, CDR2 FQNEAQ (reference sequence). V gave up 8 bases and J gave up 7 bases; unmatched junction bases: 11. The CDR3 totals 15 residues. DNA of the CDR3: TGTGCCAGCGTCCAAGGGGACAGGGGCGTAAATGAGCAGTTCTTC. This gives the protein CASVQGDRGVNEQFF.

The chain couples TRBV2 to TRBJ2-5; the D gene is possibly TRBD2 (6 bases). V was clipped by 3 bases and J by 1 base, with 12 bases between them. From germline, CDR1 is SNHLY and CDR2 FYNNEI. This CDR3 contains 15 residues. CDR3 nucleotide sequence: TGTGCCAGCAGTGATGGCGTTAGCGGCCAAGAGACCCAGTACTTC. Translating gives CASSDGVSGQETQYF.

There are a few counts of this clone. The J gene is TRBJ2-5, the V gene TRBV19; D is perhaps TRBD1 (6 bases). V dropped 6 bases and J dropped 7 bases, with 15 bases sitting between them. Germline loops: CDR1 LNHDA, CDR2 SQIVND (reference sequence). The CDR3 length is 13 residues. CDR3 bases: TGTGCCAGTAGGGGTGGACAGATTACGACCCAGTACTTC. As protein: CASRGGQITTQYF.

Written as DNA, the CDR3 is TGTGCCAGCAGAACTACAGGGACCTACAATGAGCAGTTCTTC. Its translation: CASRTTGTYNEQFF. The chain joins TRBV28 to TRBJ2-1, with D possibly matching TRBD1 (6 bases). The CDR3 consists of 14 residues. Germline CDR1 is MDHEN and CDR2 is SYDVKM. Trimming took 6 bases from V and 2 from J, leaving 11 bases between them.

The CDR3 spells CASSQGPFRTNEKLFF. CDR3 bases: TGCGCCAGCAGCCAAGGGCCGTTCCGCACTAATGAAAAACTGTTTTTT. The V call is TRBV4-3, the J call TRBJ1-4, with D unclear. V was shortened by 1 base and J by 2 bases, with 11 bases between the two germline ends. This CDR3 comprises 16 residues. CDR1 is LGHNA and CDR2 is YSLEER in the germline V gene.

This sequence joins TRBV7-2 and TRBJ2-1, with TRBD2 matching 9 bases. Germline V gene sequence: CDR1 SGHTA, CDR2 FQGNSA. This CDR3 region has 15 residues. The V segment lost 4 bases and the J segment 4 bases; nucleotides outside the gene matches: 5. Here the CDR3 reads CASSSWTSEYNEQFF. DNA of the CDR3: TGTGCCAGCAGCTCCTGGACTAGCGAGTACAATGAGCAGTTCTTC.

The V gene is TRBV7-2, the J gene TRBJ2-5; TRBD1 matches 10 bases. J lost 2 bases, V lost 6 bases, and 6 bases had no gene match. Germline V gives CDR1 SGHTA, CDR2 FQGNSA. CDR3 size: 15 residues. CDR3 residues: CASSRTGGAQETQYF. DNA for the CDR3: TGTGCCAGCAGTAGGACAGGGGGGGCTCAAGAGACCCAGTACTTC.

The CDR3 loop reads CASSPSPGAASGRSSYEQYF. DNA of the CDR3: TGTGCCAGCAGTCCCTCCCCGGGCGCGGCTAGCGGGAGAAGCTCCTACGAGCAGTACTTC. The chain has TRBV28 and TRBJ2-7, with TRBD2 matching over 10 bases. Germline loops: CDR1 MDHEN, CDR2 SYDVKM. CDR3 size: 20 residues. The trim removed 5 bases at V and 0 bases at J, leaving 19 bases unmatched.

This clone was counted a single time. The chain employs TRBV10-3 and TRBJ2-1; TRBD1 matches 7 bases. The CDR3 covers 16 residues. The V gene's germline CDR1 is ENHRY and CDR2 SYGVKD. Trimming took 4 bases from V and 2 from J; bases not matched to a gene: 8. This CDR3 is CAISGRQGTTYNEQFF. The CDR3 bases are TGTGCCATCAGTGGACGACAGGGTACTACCTACAATGAGCAGTTCTTC.

This clone was seen once. V gene TRBV5-5 combines with J gene TRBJ1-6; D is ambiguous. The germline V gene has CDR1 SGHKS and CDR2 YYEKEE (reference sequence). The CDR3 contains 16 residues. Trimming cost V 1 base and J 0 bases, with 8 bases left between them. The CDR3 spells CASSLQISSYNSPLHF. CDR3 in DNA: TGTGCCAGCAGCTTGCAGATCAGCTCCTATAATTCACCCCTCCACTTT.

The chain links TRBV4-1 to TRBJ2-3, with 9 bases lining up with TRBD2. The length of the CDR3 is 16 residues. Germline CDR1 and CDR2: MGHRA and YSYEKL. Germline trimming cut 0 bases from V and 2 bases from J; bases unmatched to any gene: 3. CDR3 bases: TGCGCCAGCAGCCAAGAGATAGCGGGAGACACAGATACGCAGTATTTT. This translates into CASSQEIAGDTDTQYF.